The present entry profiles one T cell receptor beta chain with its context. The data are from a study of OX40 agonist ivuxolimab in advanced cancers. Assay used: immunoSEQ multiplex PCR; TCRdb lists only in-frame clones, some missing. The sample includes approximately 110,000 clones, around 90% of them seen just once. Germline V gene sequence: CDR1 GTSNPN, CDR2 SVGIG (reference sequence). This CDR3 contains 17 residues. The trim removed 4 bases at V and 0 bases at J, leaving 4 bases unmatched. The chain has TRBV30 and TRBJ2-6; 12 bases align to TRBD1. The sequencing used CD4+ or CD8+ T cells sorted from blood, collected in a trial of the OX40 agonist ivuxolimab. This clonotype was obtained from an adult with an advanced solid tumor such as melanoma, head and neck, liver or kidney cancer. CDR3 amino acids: CAWMRDRGRSGANVLTF. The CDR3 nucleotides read TGTGCCTGGATGCGGGACAGGGGGCGCTCTGGGGCCAACGTCCTGACTTTC.